This T cell receptor (beta chain) was captured in a study of blood T cells in healthy people across ages. As to this clonotype: What it binds is unknown.

The study's findings and limits: The study found TCR beta diversity correlated strongly with naive T cell percentage. Long-lived donors had more naive CD4+ cells and higher diversity than aged donors.

The CDR3 has 15 residues. Germline values: CDR1 KGHSH, CDR2 LQKENI. The authors ran a second PCR of roughly 6 to 11 cycles using a sample-barcoded 5' primer and a J-beta primer mix. TCRdb re-called the 5' RACE reads with MiXCR, one entry per CDR3 protein. The sample contains around 1.7 million distinct CDR3 sequences, 28% of which appear only once. V gene TRBV18 combines with J gene TRBJ2-4; 8 bases are shared with TRBD1. The J call could be wrong; TRBJ2-5 is a better fit for the DNA end. The sequence came from a woman aged 25 to 39 in good health. Sequenced input: blood. CDR3 loop: CASSLRTGRRETQYF. DNA of the CDR3: TGTGCCAGCTCACTTCGGACAGGGAGGAGGGAGACCCAGTACTTC.